This is a list of T cell receptor beta chains from one sample in a study of blood T cell repertoires in COVID-19. Some clones are missing from TCRdb's copy, which holds only in-frame ones; the method was immunoSEQ multiplex PCR. The profile covers around 240,000 clones, with about 80% appearing a single time and around 2% taken by the ten largest. Sequenced input: peripheral blood. The receptor source for this set is a woman of 80 years or more with acute or convalescent COVID-19. The CDR3 runs from the conserved cysteine through the conserved F or W. A D gene is named only where the DNA matches it firmly. Expanded clones are given a class, and other clones once, few, many or no size at all.

once	TRBV4-2	TRBD1	TRBJ2-6	CASSQQGQGASGANVLTF	TGTGCCAGCAGCCAACAAGGACAGGGAGCATCTGGGGCCAACGTCCTGACTTTC
NA	TRBV28	NA	TRBJ1-1	CASIRVPMNTEAFF	TGTGCCAGCATCCGGGTGCCTATGAACACTGAAGCTTTCTTT
NA	TRBV7-9	NA	TRBJ1-2	CASSTPNYGYTF	TGTGCCAGCAGCACACCGAACTATGGCTACACCTTC
NA	TRBV11-2	TRBD1	TRBJ2-7	CASSHSGGTGDYEQYF	TGTGCCAGCAGCCACTCAGGGGGGACAGGGGACTACGAGCAGTACTTC
NA	TRBV4-1	NA	TRBJ1-2	CASSQEAGSTYGYTF	TGCGCCAGCAGCCAAGAGGCAGGGTCTACCTATGGCTACACCTTC
NA	TRBV7-2	TRBD2	TRBJ2-1	CASSSSGGVENEQFF	TGTGCCAGCAGCTCGAGCGGGGGGGTGGAGAATGAGCAGTTCTTC
NA	TRBV27	NA	TRBJ2-7	CATGTGYYEQYF	TGTGCCACCGGCACAGGTTACTACGAGCAGTACTTC
few	TRBV5-4	TRBD1	TRBJ2-3	CASSFGQGASTDTQYF	TGTGCCAGCAGCTTCGGACAGGGGGCTAGCACAGATACGCAGTATTTT
NA	TRBV2	NA	TRBJ2-1	CASSEVRERNEQFF	TGTGCCAGCAGTGAAGTACGGGAGCGGAATGAGCAGTTCTTC
NA	TRBV6-5	TRBD2	TRBJ2-1	CASSYSSGRSHEQFF	TGTGCCAGCAGTTACTCGAGCGGGAGGTCCCATGAGCAGTTCTTC
NA	TRBV28	TRBD2	TRBJ2-4	CASSSSSGGNIQYF	TGTGCCAGCAGTTCGTCTAGCGGGGGAAACATTCAGTACTTC
NA	TRBV7-3	NA	TRBJ2-3	CASSPHGSGVTTDTQYF	TGTGCCAGCAGCCCTCATGGGTCGGGAGTGACAACAGATACGCAGTATTTT
NA	TRBV30	NA	TRBJ2-3	CAWSMTGGTDTQYF	TGTGCCTGGAGTATGACAGGAGGCACAGATACGCAGTATTTT
NA	TRBV5-6	TRBD1	TRBJ1-5	CASSQRSSGGWNQPQHF	TGTGCCAGCAGCCAAAGGTCGTCAGGGGGCTGGAATCAGCCCCAGCATTTT
NA	TRBV5-5	NA	TRBJ2-1	CASSSSGGRAYEQFF	TGTGCCAGCAGCTCTAGTGGGGGCAGGGCATACGAGCAGTTCTTC
once	TRBV5-1	NA	TRBJ1-2	CASMSGPGEGYTF	TGCGCCAGCATGTCGGGTCCGGGAGAAGGCTACACCTTC
NA	TRBV12-3/TRBV12-4	TRBD1	TRBJ1-6	CASSLQGGSPLHF	TGTGCCAGCAGTTTGCAGGGGGGCTCACCCCTCCACTTT
NA	TRBV1	NA	TRBJ2-7	CTSRYSWDRIYEQYF	TGCACCAGCAGGTACTCTTGGGACAGAATCTACGAGCAGTACTTC
NA	TRBV19	TRBD2	TRBJ2-1	CASRWGGVFSYNEQFF	TGTGCCAGTAGATGGGGGGGAGTCTTCTCCTACAATGAGCAGTTCTTC
NA	TRBV19	TRBD1	TRBJ2-1	CASTPDRDSYNEQFF	TGTGCCAGTACCCCGGACAGGGACTCTTACAATGAGCAGTTCTTC
once	TRBV7-8	NA	TRBJ1-5	CASSLESRNQPQHF	TGTGCCAGCAGCTTAGAGTCGAGAAATCAGCCCCAGCATTTT
once	TRBV5-6	NA	TRBJ1-2	CASSDAGSTGYTF	TGTGCCAGCAGCGACGCAGGGTCCACTGGCTACACCTTC
NA	TRBV5-1	NA	TRBJ1-1	CASSPEGQKRGAFF	TGCGCCAGCAGCCCGGAAGGGCAGAAAAGGGGAGCTTTCTTT
once	TRBV5-1	TRBD1	TRBJ1-1	CASSTGGGLGTEAFF	TGCGCCAGCAGCACAGGGGGCGGGTTGGGCACTGAAGCTTTCTTT
NA	TRBV5-5	NA	TRBJ1-2	CASSFGDLVIYGYTF	TGTGCCAGCAGCTTTGGGGACTTGGTAATCTATGGCTACACCTTC
NA	TRBV4-3	TRBD1	TRBJ1-2	CASSFAGTGLGYTF	TGCGCCAGCAGCTTTGCCGGGACAGGGTTGGGCTACACCTTC
NA	TRBV27	NA	TRBJ1-4	CASEERPQSALRKEEKLFF	TGTGCCAGCGAGGAAAGACCGCAGTCCGCCCTGAGGAAAGAAGAAAAACTGTTTTTT
NA	TRBV2	TRBD1	TRBJ1-2	CASRFDRVTTANYGYTF	TGTGCCAGCAGATTTGACAGGGTAACGACTGCTAACTATGGCTACACCTTC
NA	TRBV28	NA	TRBJ1-2	CASRDSGNYYGYTF	TGTGCCAGCAGGGACTCGGGAAACTACTATGGCTACACCTTC
NA	TRBV18	TRBD1	TRBJ2-7	CASSGTGVYEQYF	TGTGCCAGCTCCGGGACAGGGGTATACGAGCAGTACTTC
few	TRBV2	TRBD1	TRBJ1-1	CASMPDQGAEAFF	TGTGCCAGCATGCCCGACCAGGGGGCTGAAGCTTTCTTT
NA	TRBV27	TRBD2	TRBJ2-5	CASSRGGWETQYF	TGTGCCAGCAGTCGCGGGGGGTGGGAGACCCAGTACTTC
NA	TRBV6-2/TRBV6-3	TRBD2	TRBJ2-5	CASSPRGGHRETQYF	TGTGCCAGCAGCCCTCGCGGGGGGCACCGGGAGACCCAGTACTTC
NA	TRBV19	TRBD1	TRBJ1-2	CASSRSGQGKSGYTF	TGTGCCAGTAGTAGATCCGGACAGGGAAAGTCTGGCTACACCTTC
once	TRBV27	NA	TRBJ2-1	CASSQRPGLTPSIITYNEQFF	TGTGCCAGCAGTCAGAGGCCGGGACTCACTCCGTCCATTATAACCTACAATGAGCAGTTCTTC
NA	TRBV12-3/TRBV12-4	NA	TRBJ2-1	CASLYTGNEQFF	TGTGCCAGCTTATATACAGGGAATGAGCAGTTCTTC
NA	TRBV5-1	NA	TRBJ2-2	CASSRGQERTGELFF	TGCGCCAGCAGCCGTGGACAAGAAAGGACCGGGGAGCTGTTTTTT
NA	TRBV19	TRBD1	TRBJ1-5	CASSAYRGNQPQHF	TGTGCCAGTAGTGCCTACAGGGGGAATCAGCCCCAGCATTTT
NA	TRBV7-2	TRBD2	TRBJ2-7	CASSYPGTSGRSEQYF	TGTGCCAGCAGCTACCCCGGGACTAGCGGGAGAAGTGAGCAGTACTTC
NA	TRBV2	TRBD1	TRBJ1-1	CASSGDRGAGAEAFF	TGTGCCAGCAGTGGGGACAGGGGCGCGGGGGCTGAAGCTTTCTTT
NA	TRBV3-1/TRBV3-2	NA	TRBJ1-1	CASSQGKGPPGTEAFF	TGTGCCAGCAGCCAAGGGAAAGGTCCCCCGGGCACTGAAGCTTTCTTT
NA	TRBV10-3	TRBD2	TRBJ2-1	CAISSGVYYEQFF	TGTGCCATCAGCAGCGGGGTTTACTATGAGCAGTTCTTC
NA	TRBV19	NA	TRBJ2-7	CASSQGNPPYEQYF	TGTGCCAGTAGCCAGGGTAACCCCCCCTACGAGCAGTACTTC
once	TRBV5-4	TRBD1	TRBJ1-1	CASSLGGQLQAFF	TGTGCCAGCAGCTTGGGGGGACAGTTGCAAGCTTTCTTT
NA	TRBV28	NA	TRBJ1-4	CASRRDFPEKLFF	TGTGCCAGCAGGCGGGACTTCCCTGAAAAACTGTTTTTT
NA	TRBV12-5	TRBD2	TRBJ2-5	CASGKGLAGGYQETQYF	TGTGCTAGTGGCAAGGGACTAGCGGGGGGGTACCAAGAGACCCAGTACTTC
NA	TRBV6-5	TRBD1	TRBJ2-7	CASTYARDRGYEQYF	TGTGCCAGCACCTACGCCCGGGACAGGGGCTACGAGCAGTACTTC
once	TRBV28	NA	TRBJ2-2	CASLPGGANTGELFF	TGTGCCAGTCTCCCGGGGGGCGCGAACACCGGGGAGCTGTTTTTT
NA	TRBV6-5	NA	TRBJ2-7	CASSYSVAATYEQYF	TGTGCCAGCAGTTACTCTGTCGCGGCTACCTACGAGCAGTACTTC
few	TRBV5-1	NA	TRBJ2-2	CASSEAGESTGELFF	TGCGCCAGCAGCGAGGCAGGGGAATCCACCGGGGAGCTGTTTTTT
NA	TRBV25-1	TRBD1	TRBJ1-2	CASSRTGQGASNYGYTF	TGTGCCAGCAGTAGGACGGGACAGGGGGCTTCTAACTATGGCTACACCTTC
NA	TRBV28	NA	TRBJ2-2	CASTPGGYPGELFF	TGTGCCAGCACTCCTGGGGGGTACCCCGGGGAGCTGTTTTTT
NA	TRBV4-1	TRBD1	TRBJ2-3	CASSQMGGTGGAVDTQYF	TGCGCCAGCAGCCAAATGGGTGGGACAGGGGGCGCGGTAGATACGCAGTATTTT
NA	TRBV20-1	NA	TRBJ2-5	CSARQETQYF	TGCAGTGCCCGGCAAGAGACCCAGTACTTC
few	TRBV6-2/TRBV6-3	NA	TRBJ1-1	CASSSAGANTEAFF	TGTGCCAGCAGTTCGGCAGGTGCCAACACTGAAGCTTTCTTT